This T cell receptor beta chain was sequenced in a study of T-cell memory formation after mild COVID-19. Study background: There were largely donor-specific TCR clusters.

A single record per CDR3 protein comes from TCRdb applying MiXCR to the 5' RACE reads. The repertoire holds around 60,000 distinct CDR3 sequences, with approximately 9.5% as singletons. This CDR3 region has 16 residues. Germline CDR1 and CDR2: MNHEY and SVGEGT. The ends were cut back, 4 bases at V and 4 bases at J, with 17 bases in the middle. This clonotype was counted many times. The receptor comes from a man aged 18-30 years who had mild COVID-19 (a few samples of this study predate the infection). Cell type and time point are not known. The V and J genes are TRBV6-2 or TRBV6-3 and TRBJ2-1, with a possible D match to TRBD1 (6 bases). Input material: PBMCs or a T cell subset sorted from them (not recorded which). CDR3 region: CASSSTTGFRYNEQFF. CDR3 nucleotide sequence: TGTGCCAGCAGTTCCACGACAGGTTTTAGGTACAATGAGCAGTTCTTC.